Reported below is one TCR beta chain. The sample originates from a study of Ad26.COV2.S vaccination and SARS-CoV-2 variants. Method: immunoSEQ multiplex PCR; TCRdb's copy keeps in-frame clones and lacks some. The table lists roughly 680,000 clones, around 89% of them singletons, with nearly 1.5% in the top ten. The CDR3 runs 14 residues. The germline V and J ends were trimmed by 0 bases and 4 bases, with 9 bases remaining between them. Germline V gene sequence: CDR1 LGHNA, CDR2 YNFKEQ. Treatment meaning: about 20 received Ad26.COV2.S at low or high dose, single or two shots; roughly 5 received placebo; per-sample allocation not given. Day 63 following the first vaccine or placebo injection was when the samples were taken.

The source of this sequence is a person aged 18-60 years who received the Ad26.COV2.S COVID-19 vaccine or a placebo. The V gene is TRBV4-2, the J gene TRBJ1-2; tentatively, D is TRBD1 (6 bases). The source was peripheral blood, collected in a trial of Ad26.COV2.S vaccine versus placebo. The DNA for the CDR3 is TGTGCCAGCAGCCAAGATATAGGGGGCTATGGCTACACCTTC. Its protein product is CASSQDIGGYGYTF.